This TCR beta chain was recovered during a study of shared clonotypes between healthy human individuals. Study in general: Participating donors consisted of a couple of women and three men aged 18 to 49. Three CD4 naive, three CD4 memory, two CD8 naive and one CD8 memory plate were used per donor. Notes on the study in general: Several donors had roughly 5.2% of their naive CD4 clonotypes in common.

Selected positively for CCR7 and CD45RO-negative, naive CD8 cells excluded terminally differentiated effector memory CD45RA+ cells. Clones were sequenced by immunoSEQ multiplex PCR, and TCRdb holds only the in-frame ones, with some missing. In the table there are about 2.2 million clones, around 93% of which are singletons. For this clone: The antigen is undetermined.

The sample consisted of naive CD8+ T cells from PBMCs. This clonotype was obtained from a man between 18 and 29 years old in good health. Some clones in this sample may be carry-over from other donors' samples.

The DNA for the CDR3 is TGTGCCAGCAGCTTTAGCAGGCGGGAGGGGTACAATGAGCAGTTCTTC. It codes for CASSFSRREGYNEQFF. The chain uses TRBV7-9 and TRBJ2-1; 9 nucleotides agree with TRBD2. The CDR3 contains 16 residues. CDR1 is SEHNR and CDR2 is FQNEAQ in the germline V gene (reference sequence). Trimming cost V 3 bases and J 4 bases; bases outside gene matches: 7.